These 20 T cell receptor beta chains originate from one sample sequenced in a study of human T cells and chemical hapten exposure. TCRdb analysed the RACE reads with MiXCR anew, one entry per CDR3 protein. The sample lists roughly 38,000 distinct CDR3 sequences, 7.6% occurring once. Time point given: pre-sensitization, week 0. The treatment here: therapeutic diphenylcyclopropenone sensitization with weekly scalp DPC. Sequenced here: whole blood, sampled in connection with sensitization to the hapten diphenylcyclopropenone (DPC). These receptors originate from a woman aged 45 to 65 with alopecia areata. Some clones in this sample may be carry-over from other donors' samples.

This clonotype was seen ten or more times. CDR3 coding DNA: TGTGCCAGCAGCTGGGGTGTGACGGGACAGCAGTTCTTC. Its translation is CASSWGVTGQQFF. This sequence joins TRBV11-2 and TRBJ2-1; TRBD1 or TRBD2 may be the D gene (5 bases each). V gave up 4 bases and J gave up 11 bases, with 15 bases separating them. This CDR3 spans 13 amino acids. Germline-derived CDR1 and CDR2 are SGHAT and FQNNGV.

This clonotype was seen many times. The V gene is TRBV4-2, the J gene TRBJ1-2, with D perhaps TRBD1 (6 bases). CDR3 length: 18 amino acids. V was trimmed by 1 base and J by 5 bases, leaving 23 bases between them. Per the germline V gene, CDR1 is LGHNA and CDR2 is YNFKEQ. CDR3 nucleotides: TGTGCCAGCAGCCAAGCTGAAAAAACAGGGAAAATGAGGTATGGCTACACCTTC. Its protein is CASSQAEKTGKMRYGYTF.

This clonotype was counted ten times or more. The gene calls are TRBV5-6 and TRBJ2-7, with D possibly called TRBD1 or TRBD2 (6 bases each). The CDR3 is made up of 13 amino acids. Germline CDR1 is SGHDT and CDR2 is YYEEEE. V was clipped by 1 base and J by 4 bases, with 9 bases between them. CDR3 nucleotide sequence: TGTGCCAGCAGCTTGCAGGGGAGGTACGAGCAGTACTTC. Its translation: CASSLQGRYEQYF.

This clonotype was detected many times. The CDR3 DNA sequence: TGTGCCAGCAGTTACGGGATCCCCCCCGGCGAGCAGTACTTC. It translates to CASSYGIPPGEQYF. The chain carries TRBV6-5 and TRBJ2-7; D is uncertain. The length of the CDR3 is 14 residues. CDR1 is MNHEY and CDR2 is SVGAGI in the germline V gene. Deletions cut 2 bases from V and 6 bases from J, with 14 bases between.

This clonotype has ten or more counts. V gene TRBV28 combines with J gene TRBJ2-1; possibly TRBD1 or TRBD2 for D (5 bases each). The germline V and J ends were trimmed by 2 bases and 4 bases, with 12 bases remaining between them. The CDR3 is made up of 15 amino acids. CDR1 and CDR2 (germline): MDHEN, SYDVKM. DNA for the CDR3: TGTGCCAGCAGTTTAGCGGGCCAGGGTTACAATGAGCAGTTCTTC. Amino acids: CASSLAGQGYNEQFF.

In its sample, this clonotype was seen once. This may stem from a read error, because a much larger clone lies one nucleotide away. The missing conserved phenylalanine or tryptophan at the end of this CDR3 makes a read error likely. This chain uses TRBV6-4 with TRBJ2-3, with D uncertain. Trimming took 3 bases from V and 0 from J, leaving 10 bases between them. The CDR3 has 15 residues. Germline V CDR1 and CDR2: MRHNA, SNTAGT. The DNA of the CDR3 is TGTGCCAGCAGTGAGCTTATATCTAGCACAGATACGCAGTATTTG. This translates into CASSELISSTDTQYL.

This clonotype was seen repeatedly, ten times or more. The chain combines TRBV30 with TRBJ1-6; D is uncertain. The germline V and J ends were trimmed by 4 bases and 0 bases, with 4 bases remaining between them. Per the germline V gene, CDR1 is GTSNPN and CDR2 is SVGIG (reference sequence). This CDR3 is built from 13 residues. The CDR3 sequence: CAWTSSYNSPLHF. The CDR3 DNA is TGTGCCTGGACGAGCTCCTATAATTCACCCCTCCACTTT.

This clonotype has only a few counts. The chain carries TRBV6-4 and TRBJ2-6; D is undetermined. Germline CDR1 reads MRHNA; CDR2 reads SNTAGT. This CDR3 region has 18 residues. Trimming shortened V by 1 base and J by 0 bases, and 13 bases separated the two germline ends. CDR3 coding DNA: TGTGCCAGCAGTGACTTTGGCAGTTCCTTCTCTGGGGCCAACGTCCTGACTTTC. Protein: CASSDFGSSFSGANVLTF.

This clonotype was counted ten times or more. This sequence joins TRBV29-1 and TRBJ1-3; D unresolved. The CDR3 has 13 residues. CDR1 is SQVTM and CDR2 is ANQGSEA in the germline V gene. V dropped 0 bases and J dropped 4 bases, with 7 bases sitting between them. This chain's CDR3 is CSVEDRGGNTIYF. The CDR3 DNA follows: TGCAGCGTTGAAGATAGAGGCGGAAACACCATATATTTT. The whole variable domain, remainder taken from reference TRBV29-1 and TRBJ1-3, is SAVISQKPSRDICQRGTSLTIQCQVDSQVTMMFWYRQQPGQSLTLIATANQGSEATYESGFVIDKFPISRPNLTFSTLTVSNMSPEDSSIYLCSVEDRGGNTIYFGEGSWLTVV.

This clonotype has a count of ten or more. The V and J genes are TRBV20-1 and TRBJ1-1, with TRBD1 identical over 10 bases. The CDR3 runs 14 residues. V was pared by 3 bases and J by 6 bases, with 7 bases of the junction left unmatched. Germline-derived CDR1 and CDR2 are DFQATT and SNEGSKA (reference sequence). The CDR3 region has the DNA TGCAGTGCTAGGGGACAGGGGAGCTCCCCTGAAGCTTTCTTT. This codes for CSARGQGSSPEAFF.

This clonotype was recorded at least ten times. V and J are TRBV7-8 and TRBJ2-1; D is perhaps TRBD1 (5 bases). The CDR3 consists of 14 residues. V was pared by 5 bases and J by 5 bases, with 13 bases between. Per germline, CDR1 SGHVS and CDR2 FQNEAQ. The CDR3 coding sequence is TGTGCCAGCAGCCTATTTGACAGAGACAATGAGCAGTTCTTC. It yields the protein CASSLFDRDNEQFF.

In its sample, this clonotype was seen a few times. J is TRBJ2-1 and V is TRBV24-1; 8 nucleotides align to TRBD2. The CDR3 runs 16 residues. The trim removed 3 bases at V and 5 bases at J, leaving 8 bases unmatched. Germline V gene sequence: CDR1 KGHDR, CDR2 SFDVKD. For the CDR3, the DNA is TGTGCCACCAGTGATCCTTCAGCGGGGGACCACAATGAGCAGTTCTTC. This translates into CATSDPSAGDHNEQFF.

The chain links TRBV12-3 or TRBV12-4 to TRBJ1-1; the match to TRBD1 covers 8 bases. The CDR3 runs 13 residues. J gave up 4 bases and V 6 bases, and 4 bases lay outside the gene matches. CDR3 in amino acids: CASSGQGGTEAFF. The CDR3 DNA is TGTGCCAGCAGCGGACAGGGAGGCACTGAAGCTTTCTTT.

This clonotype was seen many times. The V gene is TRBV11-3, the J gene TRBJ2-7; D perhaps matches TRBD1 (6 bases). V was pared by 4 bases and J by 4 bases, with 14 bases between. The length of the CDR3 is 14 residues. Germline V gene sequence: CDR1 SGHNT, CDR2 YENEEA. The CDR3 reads CASSSWQGLYEQYF. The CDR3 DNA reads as TGTGCCAGCAGCTCCTGGCAGGGGCTATACGAGCAGTACTTC.

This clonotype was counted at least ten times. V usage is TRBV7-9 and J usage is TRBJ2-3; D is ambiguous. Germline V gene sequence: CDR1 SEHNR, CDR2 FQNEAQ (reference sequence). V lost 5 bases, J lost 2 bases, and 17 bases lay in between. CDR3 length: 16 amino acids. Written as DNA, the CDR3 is TGTGCCAGCAGCCCCGTGGAAGGCCTCTCCACAGATACGCAGTATTTT. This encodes CASSPVEGLSTDTQYF.

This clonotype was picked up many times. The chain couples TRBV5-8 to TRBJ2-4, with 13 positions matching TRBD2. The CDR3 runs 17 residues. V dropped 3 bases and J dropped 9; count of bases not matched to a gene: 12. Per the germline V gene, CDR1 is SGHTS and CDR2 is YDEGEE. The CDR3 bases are TGTGCCAGCAGCTGGTACGGACTAGCGGGAGATTCGGGCATTCAGTACTTC. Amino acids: CASSWYGLAGDSGIQYF.

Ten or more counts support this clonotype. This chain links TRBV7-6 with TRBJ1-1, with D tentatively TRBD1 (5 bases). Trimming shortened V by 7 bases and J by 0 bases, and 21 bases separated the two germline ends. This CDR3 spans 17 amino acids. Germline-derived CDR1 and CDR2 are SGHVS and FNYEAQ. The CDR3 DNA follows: TGTGCCAGCACCCCCGGGGGGGTATATGGGGTGAACACTGAAGCTTTCTTT. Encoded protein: CASTPGGVYGVNTEAFF.

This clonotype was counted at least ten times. CDR3: CASSLEATDTQYF. In DNA, the CDR3 is TGCGCCAGCAGCTTGGAGGCGACAGATACGCAGTATTTT. The chain couples TRBV5-1 to TRBJ2-3; D is unclear. Trimming cost V 0 bases and J 3 bases, with 5 bases left between them. Germline V lookup: CDR1 SGHRS, CDR2 YFSETQ. The CDR3 is 13 residues long.

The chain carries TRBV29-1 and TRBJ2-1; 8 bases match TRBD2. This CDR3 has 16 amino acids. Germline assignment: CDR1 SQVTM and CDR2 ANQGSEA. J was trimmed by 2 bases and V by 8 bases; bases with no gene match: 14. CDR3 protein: CSPRGGGRRPYNEQFF. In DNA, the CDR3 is TGCAGCCCCCGCGGGGGCGGGAGGCGGCCCTACAATGAGCAGTTCTTC.

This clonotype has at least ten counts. In DNA form, the CDR3 reads TGTGCCAGCCTCCAGGGGGGTGAAGTTTCCTACGAGCAGTACTTC. Translation gives CASLQGGEVSYEQYF. This chain uses TRBV28 with TRBJ2-7; possibly TRBD1 for D (7 bases). Trimming cost V 8 bases and J 1 base, with 18 bases left between them. Germline assignment: CDR1 MDHEN and CDR2 SYDVKM. The CDR3 has 15 amino acids.